What follows are 2 T cell receptor beta chains derived from one specimen sequenced in a study of OX40 agonist ivuxolimab in advanced cancers. Assay used: immunoSEQ multiplex PCR; TCRdb lists only in-frame clones, some missing. The sample holds approximately 28,000 clones, around three quarters seen once. The specimen comprised CD4+ or CD8+ T cells sorted from blood, sampled in a trial of the OX40 agonist ivuxolimab. The receptors shown here come from an adult with an advanced solid tumor such as melanoma, head and neck, liver or kidney cancer.

The gene calls are TRBV6-1 and TRBJ2-1; tentatively, D is TRBD2 (5 bases). The CDR3 runs to 17 residues. Germline V gene data show CDR1 as MNHNS and CDR2 as SASEGT. The V end lost 0 bases, the J end lost 0 bases, and 12 bases lay between the germline ends. This CDR3 is CASSEAMVGSSYNEQFF. In DNA form, the CDR3 reads TGTGCCAGCAGTGAAGCGATGGTGGGGAGCTCCTACAATGAGCAGTTCTTC.

This clone was counted a few times. The chain combines TRBV4-1 with TRBJ2-7, with TRBD1 as a possible D gene (6 bases). Deletions cut 3 bases from V and 2 bases from J, with 17 bases between. Germline CDR1 and CDR2: MGHRA and YSYEKL. The CDR3 spans 16 residues. The CDR3 coding sequence is TGCGCCAGCAGCCACCCAACCGGGACACCTACCTACGAGCAGTACTTC. Amino acids: CASSHPTGTPTYEQYF.